The present T cell receptor (beta chain) was sequenced within a study of beta chain features in type 1 diabetes. This clone has a handful of counts. Its antigen is unknown. Study results and caveats: A moderate, significant TCRB CDR3 shortening appeared in type 1 diabetes across four CD4+ subsets. Sampled from patients, naive, central memory and Treg TCRB repertoires appeared more similar than those sampled from healthy donors.

Without exception, sorted populations had purity beyond 95%. Since all of the isolated RNA was reverse transcribed, expressed TCRB transcripts were what got sequenced. Sequencing used immunoSEQ multiplex PCR; TCRdb keeps in-frame clones, though not all of them. The sample has about half a million clones; 25% to 35% are singletons. From germline, CDR1 is GTSNPN and CDR2 SVGIG (reference sequence). This CDR3 comprises 14 residues. V gave up 4 bases and J gave up 6 bases; unmatched junction bases: 8. This chain joins TRBV30 and TRBJ1-4; 7 bases align to TRBD1. The sequenced material came from naive CD4+ T cells from blood. The sequence was collected from a young man in good health. The CDR3 DNA is TGTGCCTGGAACAGGGGATGGGCGGATGAAAAACTGTTTTTT. Translation: CAWNRGWADEKLFF. Full variable domain (rest looked up from reference TRBV30 and TRBJ1-4): SQTIHQWPATLVQPVGSPLSLECTVEGTSNPNLYWYRQAAGRGLQLLFYSVGIGQISSEVPQNLSASRPQDRQFILSSKKLLLSDSGFYLCAWNRGWADEKLFFGSGTQLSVL.